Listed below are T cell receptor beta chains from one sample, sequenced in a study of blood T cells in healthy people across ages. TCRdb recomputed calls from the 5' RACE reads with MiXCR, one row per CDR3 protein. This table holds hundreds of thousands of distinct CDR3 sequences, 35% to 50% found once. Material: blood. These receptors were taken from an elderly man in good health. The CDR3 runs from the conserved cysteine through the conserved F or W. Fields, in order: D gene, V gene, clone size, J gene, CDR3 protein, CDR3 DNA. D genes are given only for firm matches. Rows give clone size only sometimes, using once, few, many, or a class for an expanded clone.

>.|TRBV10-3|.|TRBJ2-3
CAISEGRWTDTQYF
TGTGCCATCAGTGAGGGCAGGTGGACAGATACGCAGTATTTT
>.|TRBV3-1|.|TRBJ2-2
CASSQGSLEGTWAGELFF
TGTGCCAGCAGCCAGGGGTCTCTAGAGGGAACGTGGGCCGGGGAGCTGTTTTTT
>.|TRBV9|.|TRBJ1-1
CASSVGDGQPNTEAFF
TGTGCCAGCAGCGTAGGCGATGGACAGCCGAACACTGAAGCTTTCTTT
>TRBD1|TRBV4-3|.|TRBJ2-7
CASSQSWTGALGEQYF
TGCGCCAGCAGCCAATCGTGGACAGGGGCCCTGGGCGAGCAGTACTTC
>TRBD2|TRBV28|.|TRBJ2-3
CASSPSGKEGTDTQYF
TGTGCCAGCAGCCCTAGCGGGAAGGAGGGCACAGATACGCAGTATTTT
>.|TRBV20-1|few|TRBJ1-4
CSARSGGREKLFF
TGCAGTGCTAGGTCGGGGGGCCGGGAAAAACTGTTTTTT
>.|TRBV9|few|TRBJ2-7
CASSVVVGRESRDEQYF
TGTGCCAGCAGCGTAGTGGTAGGACGGGAGTCACGGGATGAGCAGTACTTC
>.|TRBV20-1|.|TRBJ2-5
CSARDAGMETQYF
TGCAGTGCTAGAGATGCAGGGATGGAGACCCAGTACTTC
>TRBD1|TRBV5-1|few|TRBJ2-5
CASSRTGANEQYF
TGCGCCAGCAGCAGGACAGGGGCAAATGAGCAGTACTTC
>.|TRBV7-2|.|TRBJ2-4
CASSLVVGGGVLAKNIQYF
TGTGCCAGCAGCTTAGTCGTGGGTGGGGGCGTCCTAGCCAAAAACATTCAGTACTTC
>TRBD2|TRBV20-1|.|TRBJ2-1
CSAEKLASSYNEQFF
TGCAGTGCCGAAAAACTAGCGAGCTCCTACAATGAGCAGTTCTTC
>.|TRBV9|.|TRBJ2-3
CASSVESSAIVTDTQYF
TGTGCCAGCAGCGTAGAATCAAGTGCGATCGTAACAGATACGCAGTATTTT
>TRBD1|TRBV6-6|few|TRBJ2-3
CASRKGTGGDTQYF
TGTGCCAGCAGGAAGGGGACAGGGGGTGATACGCAGTATTTT
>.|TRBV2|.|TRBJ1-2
CASSEWAGDGGYTF
TGTGCCAGCAGTGAATGGGCAGGGGACGGAGGCTACACCTTC
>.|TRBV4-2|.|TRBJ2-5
CASSQEGTYQETQYF
TGTGCCAGCAGCCAAGAGGGGACGTACCAAGAGACCCAGTACTTC
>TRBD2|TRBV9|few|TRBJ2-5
CASSVAGGSQETQYF
TGTGCCAGCAGCGTAGCGGGAGGCTCCCAAGAGACCCAGTACTTC
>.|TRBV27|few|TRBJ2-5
CASSLQNSQETQYF
TGTGCCAGCAGTTTACAGAATTCCCAAGAGACCCAGTACTTC
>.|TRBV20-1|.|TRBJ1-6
CSARVGQIDSPLHF
TGCAGTGCTAGAGTTGGCCAGATAGATTCACCCCTCCACTTT
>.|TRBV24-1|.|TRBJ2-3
CATSDSQTHDTQYF
TGTGCCACCAGTGACTCGCAGACGCATGATACGCAGTATTTT
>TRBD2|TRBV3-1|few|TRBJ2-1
CASSHLAGGNNEQFF
TGTGCCAGCAGCCATCTAGCGGGAGGGAACAATGAGCAGTTCTTC
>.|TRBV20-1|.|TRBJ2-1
CSVLDRSYNEQFF
TGCAGCGTACTAGACCGCTCCTACAATGAGCAGTTCTTC
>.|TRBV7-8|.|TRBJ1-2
CASSPGAAGDYGYTF
TGTGCCAGCAGCCCGGGGGCGGCGGGGGACTATGGCTACACCTTC
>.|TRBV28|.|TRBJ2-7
CASRDFARYEQYF
TGTGCCAGCAGGGACTTCGCTAGGTACGAGCAGTACTTC
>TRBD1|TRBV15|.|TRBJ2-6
CATSTETGQLANVLTF
TGTGCCACCAGCACCGAAACGGGACAGCTGGCCAACGTCCTGACTTTC
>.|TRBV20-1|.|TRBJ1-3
CSARDAGGNTIYF
TGCAGTGCTAGAGATGCAGGGGGAAACACCATATATTTT
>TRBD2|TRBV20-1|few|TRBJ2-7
CSAGRSGSGYNEQYF
TGCAGTGCTGGGAGAAGCGGGAGTGGCTACAATGAGCAGTACTTC
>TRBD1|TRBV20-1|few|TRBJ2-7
CSASTDDRVPYEQYF
TGCAGTGCTAGTACCGACGACAGGGTCCCCTACGAGCAGTACTTC
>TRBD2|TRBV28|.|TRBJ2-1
CASSKSLTSDYNEQFF
TGTGCCAGCAGTAAAAGCTTGACTAGCGACTACAATGAGCAGTTCTTC
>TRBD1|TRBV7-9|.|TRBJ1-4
CASSPGQTYEKLFF
TGTGCCAGCAGCCCGGGACAGACCTATGAAAAACTGTTTTTT
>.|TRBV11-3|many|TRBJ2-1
CASSFQASVGYEQFF
TGTGCCAGCAGCTTTCAGGCCTCGGTGGGGTATGAGCAGTTCTTC
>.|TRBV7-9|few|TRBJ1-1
CASSPRRDTANTEAFF
TGTGCCAGCAGCCCAAGACGGGACACTGCGAACACTGAAGCTTTCTTT
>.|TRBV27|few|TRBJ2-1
CASSFGLYYNEQFF
TGTGCCAGCAGTTTTGGACTCTACTACAATGAGCAGTTCTTC
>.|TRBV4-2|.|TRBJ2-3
CASRLAAPSTDTQYF
TGTGCCAGCAGACTAGCTGCCCCTAGCACAGATACGCAGTATTTT
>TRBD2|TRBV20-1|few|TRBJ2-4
CSARDRGGNIQYF
TGCAGTGCTAGAGATCGCGGGGGGAACATTCAGTACTTC
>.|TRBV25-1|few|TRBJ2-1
CASSALGVLGEQFF
TGTGCCAGCAGTGCCCTGGGAGTGTTGGGTGAGCAGTTCTTC
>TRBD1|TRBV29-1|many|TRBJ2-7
CSVGVTGGDEQYF
TGCAGCGTTGGGGTTACAGGGGGCGACGAGCAGTACTTC
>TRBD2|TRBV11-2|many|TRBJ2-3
CASSLSSGDLTDTQYF
TGTGCCAGCAGCTTGAGTAGCGGGGATCTAACAGATACGCAGTATTTT
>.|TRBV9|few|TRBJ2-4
CASSVAGVGNIQYF
TGTGCCAGCAGCGTCGCAGGGGTCGGAAACATTCAGTACTTC
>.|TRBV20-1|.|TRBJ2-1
CSATTGTTSYNEQFF
TGCAGTGCTACCACCGGTACTACTTCCTACAATGAGCAGTTCTTC
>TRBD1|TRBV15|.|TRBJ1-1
CATSRDGAGGVAFF
TGTGCCACCAGCAGAGACGGGGCAGGGGGTGTAGCTTTCTTT
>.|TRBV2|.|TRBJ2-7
CASRPSGVTSSYNEQYF
TGTGCCAGCAGGCCTTCCGGGGTCACGAGCTCCTACAATGAGCAGTACTTC
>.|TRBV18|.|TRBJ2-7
CASSPRSVKNSYEQYF
TGTGCCAGCTCACCACGGTCTGTCAAGAACTCCTACGAGCAGTACTTC
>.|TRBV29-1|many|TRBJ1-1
CSVEPTDLNTEAFF
TGCAGCGTTGAGCCGACAGACCTGAACACTGAAGCTTTCTTT
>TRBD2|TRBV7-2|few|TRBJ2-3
CASSLAVAGVKDTQYF
TGTGCCAGCAGCTTAGCGGTGGCGGGAGTAAAAGATACGCAGTATTTT
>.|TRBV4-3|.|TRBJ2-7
CASSQDWQGMICEQYF
TGCGCCAGCAGCCAAGATTGGCAGGGGATGATCTGCGAGCAGTACTTC
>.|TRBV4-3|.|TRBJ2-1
CASSHTGVTNEQFF
TGCGCCAGCAGCCATACGGGAGTTACCAATGAGCAGTTCTTC
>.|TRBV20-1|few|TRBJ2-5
CSARDPLSWETQYF
TGCAGTGCTAGAGATCCCCTGAGCTGGGAGACCCAGTACTTC
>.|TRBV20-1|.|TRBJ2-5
CSARDSRDPQETQYF
TGCAGTGCTAGAGATTCGCGGGACCCCCAAGAGACCCAGTACTTC
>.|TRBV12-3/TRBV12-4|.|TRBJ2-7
CASSPAGREQYF
TGTGCCAGCAGTCCCGCAGGGCGCGAGCAGTACTTC
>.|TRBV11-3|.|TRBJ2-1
CASSPTRSGEQFF
TGTGCCAGCAGCCCTACCCGGAGCGGCGAGCAGTTCTTC
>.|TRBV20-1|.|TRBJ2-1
CSAVRDRRVNEQFF
TGCAGTGCAGTGAGGGATAGAAGGGTCAATGAGCAGTTCTTC
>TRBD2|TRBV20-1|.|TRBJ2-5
CSARGGLAGVQGEQYF
TGCAGTGCTAGAGGGGGACTAGCGGGGGTACAGGGGGAGCAGTACTTC
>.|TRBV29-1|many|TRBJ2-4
CSVGRGREQYF
TGCAGCGTTGGCAGGGGGCGGGAGCAGTACTTC
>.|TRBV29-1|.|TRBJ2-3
CSVEPRQGTDTQYF
TGCAGCGTTGAACCCCGCCAGGGGACAGATACGCAGTATTTT
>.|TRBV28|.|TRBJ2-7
CASSSPRDSTAYEQYF
TGTGCCAGCAGTTCCCCCCGCGACAGTACCGCCTACGAGCAGTACTTC